This T cell receptor beta chain was sequenced during a study of cytomegalovirus exposure and HLA in healthy donors. In this sample, this clone turned up once. PCR used 60 Vbeta primers and 13 Jbeta primers. The data were produced by immunoSEQ multiplex PCR, yet TCRdb's version contains in-frame clones alone and is incomplete. The sample includes some 120,000 clones, around 80% of them seen just once. The V and J ends lost 6 bases and 5 bases respectively, with 24 bases between them. In germline, CDR1 is SGHRS, CDR2 YFSETQ. There are 17 residues in the CDR3. Sequences were obtained from PBMCs. V usage is TRBV5-1 and J usage is TRBJ2-1; TRBD1 is a possible D gene (7 bases). The receptor's source is a human donor in good health. DNA for the CDR3: TGCGCCAGCAAGCTTCTATTCGGAGGGGGCGCCCACAATGAGCAGTTCTTC. Encoded protein: CASKLLFGGGAHNEQFF.